Following are 13 T cell receptor beta chains from one sample sequenced in a study of shared clonotypes between healthy human individuals. CD45RO-negative, CCR7-selected cells formed the naive CD8 fraction, which excluded terminally differentiated effector memory CD45RA+ cells. Sequenced by immunoSEQ multiplex PCR; TCRdb stores in-frame clones only, minus some. The table lists approximately 810,000 clones, almost 95% of them singletons. The sample taken for sequencing was naive CD8+ T cells sorted from blood. The receptors stem from a man aged 25-45 years in good health.

V usage is TRBV7-9 and J usage is TRBJ2-5, with 10 bases fitting TRBD1. V shed 0 bases and J 5 bases; nucleotides not matched to a gene: 9. Looked up from germline, CDR1 is SEHNR and CDR2 is FQNEAQ (reference sequence). The CDR3 is made up of 17 amino acids. In DNA form, the CDR3 reads TGTGCCAGCAGCTTAGCGATAGACAGGGGGCTGGCGGAGACCCAGTACTTC. Translation gives CASSLAIDRGLAETQYF.

The chain couples TRBV4-3 to TRBJ2-7, with D possibly called TRBD1 or TRBD2 (6 bases each). Germline-derived CDR1 and CDR2 are LGHNA and YSLEER. The CDR3 runs 14 residues. Trimming pared 1 base from V and 7 bases from J, leaving 14 bases between. CDR3 nucleotides: TGCGCCAGCAGCCAAGCCGGGGGCGCGGGGGAGCAGTACTTC. It encodes CASSQAGGAGEQYF.

The V call is TRBV9, the J call TRBJ2-2; 10 bases are shared with TRBD2. The V and J ends lost 1 base and 0 bases, in that order; junction bases with no gene match: 9. CDR3 size: 19 residues. The germline V gene has CDR1 SGDLS and CDR2 YYNGEE. The CDR3 DNA follows: TGTGCCAGCAGCGTATCATCGCTAGCGGGAGCCCCGAACACCGGGGAGCTGTTTTTT. It is translated as CASSVSSLAGAPNTGELFF.

The chain carries TRBV27 and TRBJ2-3, with D unclear. CDR3 length: 14 residues. V lost 0 bases, J lost 1 base, and 5 bases lay in between. Germline lookup yields CDR1 MNHEY and CDR2 SMNVEV (reference sequence). The DNA for the CDR3 is TGTGCCAGCAGTTTATCTACACGCACAGATACGCAGTATTTT. Its translation is CASSLSTRTDTQYF.

The V call is TRBV4-1, the J call TRBJ1-4; D not certain. Germline values: CDR1 MGHRA, CDR2 YSYEKL. The CDR3 totals 14 residues. The V end was cut by 2 bases, the J end by 7 bases, with 11 bases between. This CDR3 is CASSQLGWGEKLFF. CDR3 nucleotides: TGCGCCAGCAGCCAACTTGGTTGGGGTGAAAAACTGTTTTTT.

In regard to this clone: Other DNA sequences in the sample encode the same CDR3. V usage is TRBV5-6 and J usage is TRBJ2-1; D may be TRBD2 (5 bases). CDR1 and CDR2 from the germline V gene are SGHDT and YYEEEE. V lost 0 bases, J lost 7 bases, and 5 bases lay in between. The CDR3 totals 12 residues. The CDR3 sequence: CASSLAGNEQFF. In nucleotides, the CDR3 is TGTGCCAGCAGCTTGGCGGGGAATGAGCAGTTCTTC. Drawing the rest from reference TRBV5-6 and TRBJ2-1, the complete variable domain is DAGVTQSPTHLIKTRGQQVTLRCSPKSGHDTVSWYQQALGQGPQFIFQYYEEEERQRGNFPDRFSGHQFPNYSSELNVNALLLGDSALYLCASSLAGNEQFFGPGTRLTVL.

The chain uses TRBV1 and TRBJ2-1; TRBD2, the table's D call, was not compared with the DNA. TRBV1 is marked as a pseudogene. CDR3 length equals 18 residues. The CDR3 is CTSSQDLLNGRFFNEQFF. The CDR3 nucleotides are TGCACCAGCAGCCAAGACCTCCTTAATGGGAGGTTTTTCAATGAGCAGTTCTTC.

The V call is TRBV27, the J call TRBJ1-5; no clear D. V lost 6 bases and J 8 bases, leaving 8 bases between the germline ends. CDR1 and CDR2 from the germline V gene are MNHEY and SMNVEV (reference sequence). The CDR3 has 11 residues. CDR3 loop: CASSPSEPQHF. The CDR3 nucleotides read TGTGCCAGCAGCCCTTCGGAGCCCCAGCATTTT.

The chain is built from TRBV15 and TRBJ2-7, with TRBD1 matching 9 bases. Unmatched junction bases numbered 5, after V lost 0 bases and J lost 5 bases. Germline CDR1 reads LNHNV; CDR2 reads YYDKDF (reference sequence). This CDR3 has 15 amino acids. Here the CDR3 reads CATSRDGNRGHEQYF. CDR3 nucleotides: TGTGCCACCAGCAGAGACGGTAACAGGGGGCACGAGCAGTACTTC.

This sequence joins TRBV19 and TRBJ1-5; D is unclear. V lost 1 base, J lost 4 bases, and 17 bases lay in between. Germline V CDR1 and CDR2: LNHDA, SQIVND (reference sequence). The CDR3 spans 17 residues. The CDR3 loop reads CASSIGPFTERNQPQHF. The CDR3 coding sequence is TGTGCCAGTAGTATAGGCCCCTTTACCGAAAGGAATCAGCCCCAGCATTTT.

The CDR3 spells CASSRLSGSTYNEQFF. The DNA of the CDR3 is TGTGCCAGCAGCCGCCTTAGCGGGAGTACCTACAATGAGCAGTTCTTC. This chain joins TRBV7-9 and TRBJ2-1; 9 bases line up with TRBD2. This CDR3 spans 16 amino acids. After removal of 5 bases from V and 2 bases from J, the junction contained 7 bases not matched to a gene. CDR1 and CDR2 (germline): SEHNR, FQNEAQ (reference sequence).

This sequence joins TRBV7-8 and TRBJ2-5; a weak D match, TRBD2 (7 bases). CDR1 is SGHVS, CDR2 FQNEAQ, per germline. The CDR3 is 15 residues long. The ends were cut back, 7 bases at V and 5 bases at J, with 20 bases in the middle. The CDR3 DNA sequence: TGTGCCAGCACCCTAGGGGGGGGCCCGGGGGAGACCCAGTACTTC. Protein sequence: CASTLGGGPGETQYF.

V and J are TRBV18 and TRBJ2-7; 10 bases line up with TRBD2. Unmatched junction bases numbered 2, after V lost 1 base and J lost 5 bases. The CDR3 length is 14 residues. CDR1 is KGHSH, CDR2 LQKENI, per germline. This chain's CDR3 is CASSPRLAGDEQYF. DNA for the CDR3: TGTGCCAGCTCACCACGGCTAGCGGGAGACGAGCAGTACTTC.